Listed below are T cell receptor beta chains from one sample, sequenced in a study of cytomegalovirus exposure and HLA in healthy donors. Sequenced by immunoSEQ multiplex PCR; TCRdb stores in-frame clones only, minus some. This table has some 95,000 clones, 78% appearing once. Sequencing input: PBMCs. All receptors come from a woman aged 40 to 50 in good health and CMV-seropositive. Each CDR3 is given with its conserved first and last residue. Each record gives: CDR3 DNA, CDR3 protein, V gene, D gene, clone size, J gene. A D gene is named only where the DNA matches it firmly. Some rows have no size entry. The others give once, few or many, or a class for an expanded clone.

TGTGCCAGCAGATCCCCAGGGAACGAGCAGTACTTC,CASRSPGNEQYF,TRBV27,-,once,TRBJ2-7
TGTGCCATCAGGTCCGGGACAGGGAAACAAGAGACCCAGTACTTC,CAIRSGTGKQETQYF,TRBV10-3,TRBD1,-,TRBJ2-5
TGCGCCAGCAGCCAAGATGTGGGACTAACGGGGATTCACACTGAAGCTTTCTTT,CASSQDVGLTGIHTEAFF,TRBV4-1,-,few,TRBJ1-1
TGTGCCAGCAGTTTAGGACTCTCTTCCAATGAGCAGTTCTTC,CASSLGLSSNEQFF,TRBV27,-,once,TRBJ2-1
TGTGCCAGCAGCCAAGAGGGGCCTGGGGCCAACGTCCTGACTTTC,CASSQEGPGANVLTF,TRBV4-2,-,-,TRBJ2-6
TGTGCCAGCAGCCTTAGCAGACCGATCATTTACGAGCAGTACTTC,CASSLSRPIIYEQYF,TRBV27,-,-,TRBJ2-7
TGTGCCAGCAGAAAAGGGGGAACTGAAGCTTTCTTT,CASRKGGTEAFF,TRBV6-1,-,-,TRBJ1-1
TGCGCCAGCAGCCTCCTAGCGAACTACGAGCAGTACTTC,CASSLLANYEQYF,TRBV5-1,-,-,TRBJ2-7
TGTGCCAGCAGTTTTAGACAAGGTCCCGTGTACACTGAAGCTTTCTTT,CASSFRQGPVYTEAFF,TRBV28,-,few,TRBJ1-1
TGCAGCGTTGTGCGGCTAGCGGGAGAGAATGAGCAGTTCTTC,CSVVRLAGENEQFF,TRBV29-1,TRBD2,-,TRBJ2-1
TGTGCCAGCAGCTTAGGGGCCGTGAGGGGGAGCATGAACACTGAAGCTTTCTTT,CASSLGAVRGSMNTEAFF,TRBV7-9,-,-,TRBJ1-1
TGCGCCAGCAGCTGGGGACAGGGGGCCTACGAGCAGTACTTC,CASSWGQGAYEQYF,TRBV5-1,TRBD1,-,TRBJ2-7
TGTGCCAGCAGTCACGGACAGGGAGGAACAGATACGCAGTATTTT,CASSHGQGGTDTQYF,TRBV27,TRBD1,-,TRBJ2-3
TGTGCCAGCAGCCCCCTCCAGGGGTTAGCTGAAGCTTTCTTT,CASSPLQGLAEAFF,TRBV7-9,-,few,TRBJ1-1
TGTGCCAGTAGTATCCAAGCGACTAGCGGGCCTTACAATGAGCAGTTCTTC,CASSIQATSGPYNEQFF,TRBV19,TRBD2,-,TRBJ2-1
TGTGCCAGCTTACGTCGGGAGAGCGAGACCCAGTACTTC,CASLRRESETQYF,TRBV2,-,once,TRBJ2-5
TGTGCCAGCAGCTTGGAAGGGACAGGGGGCACTGAAGCTTTCTTT,CASSLEGTGGTEAFF,TRBV5-4,TRBD1,-,TRBJ1-1
TGTGCCAGCAGCTTAGAACAGGGAGTAGGGGGCTACACCTTC,CASSLEQGVGGYTF,TRBV13,-,-,TRBJ1-2
TGTGCCAGCAGCGTAGAGACAGGATCAGGCACAGATACGCAGTATTTT,CASSVETGSGTDTQYF,TRBV9,-,-,TRBJ2-3
TGTGCCAGCAGGGAACAGGGGGCTGGAGAGACCCAGTACTTC,CASREQGAGETQYF,TRBV6-5,TRBD1,-,TRBJ2-5
TGTGCCAGCAGCCGGGACAGGGGATATGGTCAGCCCCAGCATTTT,CASSRDRGYGQPQHF,TRBV6-5,TRBD1,few,TRBJ1-5
TGTGCCAGTAGGACCTGGGGGCAGAACTCAGATACGCAGTATTTT,CASRTWGQNSDTQYF,TRBV19,-,few,TRBJ2-3
TGTGCCAGCAGTGTACCCCTCTCGGGTCAGCCCCAGCATTTT,CASSVPLSGQPQHF,TRBV2,-,-,TRBJ1-5
TGTGCCAGCAGCTTAGATCTTGGGGGACAGGGGGCGTCCGAGCAGTACTTC,CASSLDLGGQGASEQYF,TRBV11-3,TRBD1,few,TRBJ2-7
TGTGCCAGCAGCTTAGGGTGGCTTCAGCCCCAGCATTTT,CASSLGWLQPQHF,TRBV7-8,-,-,TRBJ1-5
TGTGCTAGTGGTTTCGGACTAGCGGGAGGGCCCGATGAGCAGTTCTTC,CASGFGLAGGPDEQFF,TRBV12-5,TRBD2,-,TRBJ2-1
TGTGCCAGTAGTATTTCAGGGTACAATGAGCAGTTCTTC,CASSISGYNEQFF,TRBV19,-,-,TRBJ2-1
TGTGCCACCAGGATAGAGCGGGAGGGAGGCGTTTTGATCACAGATACGCAGTATTTT,CATRIEREGGVLITDTQYF,TRBV15,TRBD2,-,TRBJ2-3
TGTGCCAGCAGCGTAGCTCAAGGGCTGGGGGGGAAAGAGACCCAGTACTTC,CASSVAQGLGGKETQYF,TRBV9,TRBD2,few,TRBJ2-5
TGTTCCAGCAGCTCCGGGGGACAGGGGAACACCGGGGAGCTGTTTTTT,CSSSSGGQGNTGELFF,TRBV7-9,TRBD1,-,TRBJ2-2
TGCGCCAGCAGCTTAAGGACAGGTGGGAACACTGAAGCTTTCTTT,CASSLRTGGNTEAFF,TRBV5-1,TRBD1,-,TRBJ1-1
TGCGCCAGCAGCTTGGAAGGACAGAATCGGTACTTC,CASSLEGQNRYF,TRBV5-1,-,-,TRBJ2-7
TGTGCCAGCAGAGGGACAGGGGGCGAGTATACCGGGGAGCTGTTTTTT,CASRGTGGEYTGELFF,TRBV6-4,TRBD1,-,TRBJ2-2
TGTGCCAGTAGTATCGGCCAGGGTGGGGGGATGCAGTTCTTC,CASSIGQGGGMQFF,TRBV19,-,-,TRBJ2-1
TGTGCCAGCAGCCAATCTAGCGGGAGGGCCTCCTACGAGCAGTACTTC,CASSQSSGRASYEQYF,TRBV7-2,TRBD2,-,TRBJ2-7
TGCAGCGCCCTTCTAGGTGGAACAGATACGCAGTATTTT,CSALLGGTDTQYF,TRBV29-1,-,-,TRBJ2-3
TGCGCCAGCAGCCAACGGGGACTAGCGGGAGAAGAGACCCAGTACTTC,CASSQRGLAGEETQYF,TRBV4-1,TRBD2,-,TRBJ2-5
TGTGCCAGCAGCGTAGTTAGCGGGGGACCGAACACCGGGGAGCTGTTTTTT,CASSVVSGGPNTGELFF,TRBV9,TRBD2,-,TRBJ2-2
TGTGCCAGCAGCTGGAGCGGGAACCCTTTCGATGAGCAGTTCTTC,CASSWSGNPFDEQFF,TRBV7-6,TRBD2,once,TRBJ2-1
TGTGCCAGCAGACCCCAGGGGGTAGTTGGCTACACCTTC,CASRPQGVVGYTF,TRBV6-5,TRBD1,-,TRBJ1-2
TGCGCCAGCAGCTTTGGGGCTAGCGGAAGTTGGCCTCCCTACAATGAGCAGTTCTTC,CASSFGASGSWPPYNEQFF,TRBV5-1,TRBD2,-,TRBJ2-1
TGTGCGGTGGCATCGACAGAGAACTATGGCTACACCTTC,CAVASTENYGYTF,TRBV30,-,-,TRBJ1-2